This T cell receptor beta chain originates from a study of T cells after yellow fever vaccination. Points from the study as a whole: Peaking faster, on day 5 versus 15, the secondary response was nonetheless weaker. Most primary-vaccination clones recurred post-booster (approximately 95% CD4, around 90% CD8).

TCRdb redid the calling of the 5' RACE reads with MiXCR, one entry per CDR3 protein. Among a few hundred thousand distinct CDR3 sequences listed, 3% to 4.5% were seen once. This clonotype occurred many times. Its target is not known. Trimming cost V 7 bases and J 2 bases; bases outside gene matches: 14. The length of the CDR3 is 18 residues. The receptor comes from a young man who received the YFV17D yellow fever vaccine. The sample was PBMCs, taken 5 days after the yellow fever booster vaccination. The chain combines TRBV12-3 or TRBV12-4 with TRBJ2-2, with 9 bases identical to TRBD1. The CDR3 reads CASNMDRGWPFNTGELFF. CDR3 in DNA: TGTGCCAGCAATATGGACAGGGGCTGGCCATTTAACACCGGGGAGCTGTTTTTT.